The 7 T cell receptor beta chains below all came from one sample that was sequenced in a study of blood T cell repertoires in COVID-19. This table comes from immunoSEQ multiplex PCR, and its TCRdb copy is limited to in-frame clones, with some not included. The sample shows 200,000 to 250,000 clones, roughly nine tenths of them seen only once. Sequencing input: peripheral blood. Source of these receptors: a man in his 60s with COVID-19, enrolled during active disease.

The gene calls are TRBV7-2 and TRBJ2-1, with a weak D call TRBD1 (6 bases). Between the trimmed V and J ends, which lost 1 base and 2 bases, there was a span of 15 bases. This CDR3 region has 17 residues. CDR1 and CDR2 from the germline V gene are SGHTA and FQGNSA. The CDR3 DNA reads as TGTGCCAGCAGCTTAGACAAAGGGACATTCCCCTACAATGAGCAGTTCTTC. It specifies CASSLDKGTFPYNEQFF.

In DNA form, the CDR3 reads TGTGCCAGCAGCAATCAGGGGGGAAACTATGGCTACACCTTC. Translating gives CASSNQGGNYGYTF. The chain uses TRBV11-2 and TRBJ1-2; the match to TRBD1 covers 7 bases. The CDR3 loop spans 14 amino acids. With 5 bases clipped from V and 2 bases from J, the junction kept 5 bases outside the gene matches. CDR1 is SGHAT and CDR2 is FQNNGV in the germline V gene. Together with reference TRBV11-2 and TRBJ1-2, the CDR3 gives the full variable domain: EAGVAQSPRYKIIEKRQSVAFWCNPISGHATLYWYQQILGQGPKLLIQFQNNGVVDDSQLPKDRFSAERLKGVDSTLKIQPAKLEDSAVYLCASSNQGGNYGYTFGSGTRLTVV.

The CDR3 sequence is CASSKVRQGYTEAFF. The CDR3 coding sequence is TGTGCCAGCAGCAAAGTGAGACAGGGGTACACTGAAGCTTTCTTT. This chain connects TRBV21-1 to TRBJ1-1; the DNA was not compared with TRBD1, the D call given in the table. TRBV21-1 is a documented pseudogene. The length of the CDR3 is 15 residues.

The V call is TRBV28, the J call TRBJ1-1; perhaps TRBD1 as D (5 bases). This CDR3 is 12 amino acids long. The V end lost 5 bases, the J end lost 5 bases, and 9 bases lay between the germline ends. Germline values: CDR1 MDHEN, CDR2 SYDVKM. The CDR3 reads CASSAGQTEAFF. For the CDR3, the DNA is TGTGCCAGCAGTGCAGGGCAGACTGAAGCTTTCTTT.

Worth noting for this clone: The sample holds other DNA sequences that translate to the same CDR3. The rearrangement links TRBV28 to TRBJ1-2, with a weak D call TRBD1 (6 bases). Germline V gene sequence: CDR1 MDHEN, CDR2 SYDVKM. This CDR3 is built from 14 residues. V was clipped by 5 bases and J by 2 bases, with 12 bases between them. CDR3 nucleotide sequence: TGTGCCAGCAGTCTTGGACAGACGAACTATGGCTACACCTTC. As protein: CASSLGQTNYGYTF.

The chain joins TRBV27 to TRBJ1-2; 7 nucleotides match TRBD1. This CDR3 region has 16 residues. Germline lookup yields CDR1 MNHEY and CDR2 SMNVEV (reference sequence). V lost 2 bases, J lost 5 bases, and 11 bases stayed unmatched. The CDR3 sequence is CASSLGTAPSEYGYTF. For the CDR3, the DNA is TGTGCCAGCAGTTTAGGGACAGCCCCATCGGAGTATGGCTACACCTTC.

The J gene is TRBJ2-5, the V gene TRBV11-3, with TRBD2 matching over 9 bases. The CDR3 is 18 residues long. The V segment lost 5 bases and the J segment 1 base; nucleotides outside the gene matches: 14. Per the germline V gene, CDR1 is SGHNT and CDR2 is YENEEA. CDR3 nucleotides: TGTGCCAGCAGCCGCGGGGGGGTTACGGGAGGGCCCCAAGAGACCCAGTACTTC. This gives the protein CASSRGGVTGGPQETQYF.